This entry describes one TCR beta chain. Its binding antigen is unknown. Per-nucleotide qualities are absent, and no much larger clonotype sits a single base away. This specimen belongs to a study of blood T cell repertoires in COVID-19 (dated by TCRdb to 2018 to 2020). General notes on the study: The collaborator samples originated in the United States, Italy and Spain and spanned the acute and convalescent phases of COVID-19. The material from the prospective study consisted of cDNA or gDNA derived from T cells, B-cell-depleted T cells, or PBMCs. Deeply sampled blood TCRbeta repertoires from subjects exposed to, actively infected with, or recovered from COVID-19 were included in the dataset. The repertoires were released in a freely available public database meant as a resource for research on the immune response to SARS-CoV-2. The samples were drawn from two sources: the first 160 participants of the ongoing ImmuneRACE study, and 1,000 to 1,500 subjects contributed by 6 global collaborators. Sample metadata almost always included a de-identified subject ID, COVID-19 status, age in years and sex. Where available, HLA class I and class II types were obtained from metadata supplied by the sample provider rather than from assay-based typing.

The collaborating institutions used their own protocols to collect whole blood in K2EDTA tubes. For TCRbeta analysis, collaborators shipped samples in one of three forms: frozen whole blood, isolated PBMCs, or DNA extracted from either of those sample types. The immunoSEQ Assay, a bias-controlled multiplex PCR, was used to amplify TCRbeta CDR3 regions from genomic DNA. Per the source publication's procedure: Within the assay, amplification of reference gene primers was used to estimate how many nucleated cells each sample contained. To quantify the absolute abundance of each unique TCRbeta CDR3 rearrangement, sequence reads were collapsed and filtered. For each sample, productive Simpson clonality was calculated by taking the square root of Simpson's diversity index across productive rearrangements. The clones in this table, taken by TCRdb from immuneACCESS, are in-frame only. Not every clone is retained; where verified, under half of the shortfall comes from an unresolved V gene, and the cause of the rest is unknown. V and J calls and clone size are as listed in that table; D and trimming were resolved from the DNA. This sample holds 110,000 or so clones; 70% to 90% were observed only once. The ten largest clones represent approximately 4.5% of the sample.

CDR1 and CDR2 are drawn from the germline V gene: SGHNT, YENEEA. A distance of 10 bases separates the germline ends of V and J, which lose 0 bases and 8 bases respectively. Counted from cysteine to phenylalanine, this CDR3 has 13 amino acids. Solely the CDR3 DNA is kept, with 39 bases framed from the first base. Overall study outcomes, separate from this receptor: The quantity of clinical and demographic metadata differed by source and by participant and was supplied without curation.

In this chain, TRBV11-3 is recombined with TRBJ1-2, with the D gene not confidently named. Input material: peripheral blood. The receptor comes from a woman aged 45 to 65 with acute or convalescent COVID-19. This receptor has the CDR3 CASSLDGGGGYTF. Here is the DNA: TGTGCCAGCAGCTTAGACGGAGGAGGAGGCTACACCTTC.